This TCR beta chain was profiled in a study of identical twins. Study-wide results and limits: Surplus twin overlap in beta out-of-frame sequences was less pronounced. Twin-shared out-of-frame alpha sequences showed excess low generation probability.

cDNA molecules carried unique molecular identifiers, and template switching added a universal primer site. TCRdb processed the 5' RACE reads anew with MiXCR; each CDR3 protein has one entry. The sample has 200,000 to 250,000 distinct CDR3 sequences, approximately 8.3% seen once; the top ten hold around 1.8%. This clonotype was detected many times. The antigen remains unidentified. Trimming removed 7 bases at V and 3 bases at J, with 12 bases between. The CDR3 covers 13 residues. Per germline, CDR1 KGHDR and CDR2 SFDVKD. These data also formed part of another study, on yellow fever vaccine responses in identical twins.

The rearrangement joins TRBV24-1 to TRBJ2-7; D call uncertain. What was sequenced was memory (CD45RO+) T cells sorted from blood. The TCR comes from a woman younger than 35 in good health. The CDR3 nucleotides are TGTGCCACCAGCTCGCAGGCCAGCTACGAGCAGTACTTC. Amino acids: CATSSQASYEQYF.